The table lists the clone carrying this T cell receptor (beta chain) with many counts. Its antigen is undetermined. This entry is derived from a study of beta chain features in type 1 diabetes. Study-wide context: What patients shared with healthy donors was a similar profile of age, gender and cell yields.

Broader study findings: Sequencing from cDNA could over-represent high-TCR-expressing cells.

V lost 7 bases to trimming and J lost 5 bases; unmatched junction nucleotides: 10. Germline loops: CDR1 SGHRS, CDR2 YFSETQ. This CDR3 is built from 16 residues. Sorted CD4+ subsets: naive, central memory, regulatory, stem cell-like memory (CD45RO/CCR7/CD25/CD127/CD95/CD27 panel). Every bit of the isolated RNA underwent reverse transcription, so sequencing read expressed TCRB transcripts. An average approximately 3.5 million reads came from naive, central memory and regulatory T cell samples. The assay was immunoSEQ multiplex PCR, and TCRdb's table has in-frame clones only and misses some. Among about 150,000 clones, about 8.1% were seen once, and the ten largest hold 0.55% to 0.75%.

The receptor comes from a man aged 18-30 years in good health. The sample taken for sequencing was central memory CD4+ T cells from blood. V is TRBV5-1 and J is TRBJ2-5, with 14 bases that match TRBD2. CDR3: CASQRGLAGGEETQYF. CDR3 DNA sequence: TGCGCCAGCCAAAGAGGACTAGCGGGGGGAGAGGAGACCCAGTACTTC.